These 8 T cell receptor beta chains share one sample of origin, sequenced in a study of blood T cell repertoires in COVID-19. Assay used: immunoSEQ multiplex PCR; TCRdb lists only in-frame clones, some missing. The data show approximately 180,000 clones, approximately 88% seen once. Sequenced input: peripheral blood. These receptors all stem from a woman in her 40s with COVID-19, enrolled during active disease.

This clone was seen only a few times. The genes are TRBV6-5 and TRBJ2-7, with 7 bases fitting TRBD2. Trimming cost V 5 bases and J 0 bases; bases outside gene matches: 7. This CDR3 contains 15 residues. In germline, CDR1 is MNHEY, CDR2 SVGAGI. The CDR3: CASSQPGRASYEQYF. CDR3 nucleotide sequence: TGTGCCAGCAGTCAACCAGGGAGGGCCTCCTACGAGCAGTACTTC.

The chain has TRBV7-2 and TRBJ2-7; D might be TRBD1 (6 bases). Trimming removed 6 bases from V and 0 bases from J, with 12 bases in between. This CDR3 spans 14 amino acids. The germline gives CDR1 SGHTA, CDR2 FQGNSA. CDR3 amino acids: CASSSTGFSYEQYF. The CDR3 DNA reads TGTGCCAGCAGTTCAACAGGGTTCTCCTACGAGCAGTACTTC.

The CDR3 region has the DNA TGTGCCAGCAGCTCGACGACAGGGGGGGACTACAATGAGCAGTTCTTC. It translates to CASSSTTGGDYNEQFF. The rearrangement joins TRBV7-9 to TRBJ2-1; the match to TRBD1 covers 9 bases. The CDR3 has 16 residues. Germline V gene data show CDR1 as SEHNR and CDR2 as FQNEAQ (reference sequence). J was trimmed by 3 bases and V by 4 bases; bases with no gene match: 7. Supplemented by reference TRBV7-9 and TRBJ2-1, the full variable domain reads DTGVSQNPRHKITKRGQNVTFRCDPISEHNRLYWYRQTLGQGPEFLTYFQNEAQLEKSRLLSDRFSAERPKGSFSTLEIQRTEQGDSAMYLCASSSTTGGDYNEQFFGPGTRLTVL.

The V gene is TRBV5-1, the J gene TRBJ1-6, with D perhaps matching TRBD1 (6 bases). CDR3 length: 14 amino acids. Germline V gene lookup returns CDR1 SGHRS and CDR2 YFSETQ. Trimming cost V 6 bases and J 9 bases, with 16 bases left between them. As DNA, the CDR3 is TGCGCCAGCATGGCAGGGGCTAGAAGTTCACCCCTCCACTTT. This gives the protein CASMAGARSSPLHF.

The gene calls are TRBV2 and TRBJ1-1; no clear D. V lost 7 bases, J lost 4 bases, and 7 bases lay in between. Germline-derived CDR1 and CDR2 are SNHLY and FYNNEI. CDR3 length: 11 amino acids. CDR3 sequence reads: CASNRGTEAFF. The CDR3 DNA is TGTGCCAGCAATCGGGGCACTGAAGCTTTCTTT.

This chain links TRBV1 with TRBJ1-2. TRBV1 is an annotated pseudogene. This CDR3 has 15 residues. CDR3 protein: CTSSQDPRRERGYTF. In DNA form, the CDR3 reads TGCACCAGCAGCCAAGATCCGAGGAGGGAGAGGGGCTACACCTTC.

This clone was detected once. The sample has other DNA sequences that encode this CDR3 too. The CDR3 bases are TGTGCCAGCAGCGTATTCGCGGGGACTGAAGCTTTCTTT. It translates to CASSVFAGTEAFF. J is TRBJ1-1 and V is TRBV9; no clear D. Germline CDR1 and CDR2: SGDLS and YYNGEE. The V end lost 1 base, the J end lost 5 bases, and 9 bases lay between the germline ends. The CDR3 consists of 13 residues.

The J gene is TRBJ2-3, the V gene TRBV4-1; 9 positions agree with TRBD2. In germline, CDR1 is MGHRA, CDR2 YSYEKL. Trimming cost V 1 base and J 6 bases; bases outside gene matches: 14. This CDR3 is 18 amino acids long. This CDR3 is CASSQGHVGGGGADTQYF. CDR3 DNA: TGCGCCAGCAGCCAAGGCCATGTTGGAGGCGGGGGGGCTGATACGCAGTATTTT.